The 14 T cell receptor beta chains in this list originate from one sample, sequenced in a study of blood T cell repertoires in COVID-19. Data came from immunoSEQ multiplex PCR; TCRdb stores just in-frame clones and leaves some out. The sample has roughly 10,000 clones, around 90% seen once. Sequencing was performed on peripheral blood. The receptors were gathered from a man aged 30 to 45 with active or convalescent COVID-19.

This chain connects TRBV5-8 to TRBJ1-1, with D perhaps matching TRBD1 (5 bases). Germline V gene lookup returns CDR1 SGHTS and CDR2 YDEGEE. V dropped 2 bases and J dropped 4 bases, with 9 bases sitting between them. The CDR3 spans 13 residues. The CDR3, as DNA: TGTGCCAGCAGCTTTCAAACAGGCACTGAAGCTTTCTTT. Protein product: CASSFQTGTEAFF.

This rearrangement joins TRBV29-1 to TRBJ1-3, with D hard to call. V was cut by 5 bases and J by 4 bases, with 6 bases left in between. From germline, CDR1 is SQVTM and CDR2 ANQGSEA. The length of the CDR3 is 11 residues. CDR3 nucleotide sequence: TGCAGCGTTTCAAGCGGAAACACCATATATTTT. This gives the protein CSVSSGNTIYF.

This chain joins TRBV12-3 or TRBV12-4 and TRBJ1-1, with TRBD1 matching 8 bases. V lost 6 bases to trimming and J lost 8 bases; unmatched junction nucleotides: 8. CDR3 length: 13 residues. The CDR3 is CASSQGQGREAFF. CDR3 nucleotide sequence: TGTGCCAGCAGCCAAGGACAGGGTAGGGAAGCTTTCTTT.

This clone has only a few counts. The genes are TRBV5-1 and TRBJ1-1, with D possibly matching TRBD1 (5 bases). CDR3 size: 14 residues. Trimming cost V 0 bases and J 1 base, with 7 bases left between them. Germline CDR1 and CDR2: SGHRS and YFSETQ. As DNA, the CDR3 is TGCGCCAGCAGCTTGGGACAGCCGAACACTGAAGCTTTCTTT. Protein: CASSLGQPNTEAFF.

CDR3 sequence reads: CASSRGRYRGDYGYTF. CDR3 nucleotide sequence: TGTGCCAGCAGCAGGGGAAGATACAGGGGCGACTATGGCTACACCTTC. The rearrangement links TRBV5-8 to TRBJ1-2; TRBD1 matches 7 bases. The germline CDR1 and CDR2 sequences are SGHTS and YDEGEE. V lost 4 bases, J lost 3 bases, and 12 bases stayed unmatched. The CDR3 length is 16 residues.

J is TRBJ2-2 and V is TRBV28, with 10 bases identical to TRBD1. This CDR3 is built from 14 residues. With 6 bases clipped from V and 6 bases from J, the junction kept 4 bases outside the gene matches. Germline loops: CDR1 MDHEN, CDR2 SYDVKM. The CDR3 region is CASSPDRGPGELFF. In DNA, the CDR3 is TGTGCCAGCAGCCCAGACAGGGGGCCCGGGGAGCTGTTTTTT.

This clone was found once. The CDR3 spells CASSGGGTGIGNTIYF. In nucleotides, the CDR3 is TGTGCCAGCAGCGGGGGAGGGACAGGGATCGGAAACACCATATATTTT. This chain links TRBV9 with TRBJ1-3; TRBD1 agrees at 9 bases. The CDR3 totals 16 residues. Germline V lookup: CDR1 SGDLS, CDR2 YYNGEE. Trimming took 3 bases from V and 4 from J; bases not matched to a gene: 8.

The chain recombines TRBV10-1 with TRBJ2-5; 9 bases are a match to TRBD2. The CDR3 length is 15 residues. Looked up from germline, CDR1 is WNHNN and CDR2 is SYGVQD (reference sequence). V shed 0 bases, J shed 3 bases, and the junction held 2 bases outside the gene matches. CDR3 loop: CASSESASGEETQYF. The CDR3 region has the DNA TGCGCCAGCAGTGAGTCAGCTAGCGGGGAAGAGACCCAGTACTTC.

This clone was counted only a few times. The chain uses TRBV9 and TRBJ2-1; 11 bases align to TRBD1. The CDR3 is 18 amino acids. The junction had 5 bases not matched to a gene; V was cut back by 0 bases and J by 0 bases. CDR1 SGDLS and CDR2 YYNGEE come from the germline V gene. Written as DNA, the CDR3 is TGTGCCAGCAGCGTAGGAGGACAGGGGGCATACTCCTACAATGAGCAGTTCTTC. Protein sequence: CASSVGGQGAYSYNEQFF.

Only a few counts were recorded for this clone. CDR3 loop: CASSFPGLPGLAGPSYEQYV. Here the CDR3 DNA reads TGTGCCAGCAGCTTTCCTGGGCTCCCGGGACTAGCGGGTCCCTCCTACGAGCAGTACGTC. The chain has TRBV7-3 and TRBJ2-7; 12 positions agree with TRBD2. CDR1 SGHTA and CDR2 FQGTGA come from the germline V gene. After removal of 3 bases from V and 0 bases from J, the junction contained 15 bases not matched to a gene. CDR3 size: 20 residues.

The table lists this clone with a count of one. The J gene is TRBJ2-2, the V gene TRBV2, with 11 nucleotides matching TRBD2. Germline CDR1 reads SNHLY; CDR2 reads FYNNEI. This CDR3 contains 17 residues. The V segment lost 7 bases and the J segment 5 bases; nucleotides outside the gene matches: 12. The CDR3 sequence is CASTGEVAGGLTGELFF. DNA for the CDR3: TGTGCCAGCACCGGGGAGGTAGCGGGGGGGCTTACCGGGGAGCTGTTTTTT.

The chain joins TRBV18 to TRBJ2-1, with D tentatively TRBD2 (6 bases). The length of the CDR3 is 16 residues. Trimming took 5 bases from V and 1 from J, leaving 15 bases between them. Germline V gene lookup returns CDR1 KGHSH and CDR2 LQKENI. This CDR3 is CASSATVLASYNEQFF. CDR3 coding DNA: TGTGCCAGCTCAGCGACAGTACTAGCTTCCTACAATGAGCAGTTCTTC.

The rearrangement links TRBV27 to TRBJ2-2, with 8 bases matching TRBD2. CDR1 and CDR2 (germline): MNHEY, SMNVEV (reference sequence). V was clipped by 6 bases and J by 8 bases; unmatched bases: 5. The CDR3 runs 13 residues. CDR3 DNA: TGTGCCAGCAGAAGGACTAGCCTTGGGGAGCTGTTTTTT. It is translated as CASRRTSLGELFF.

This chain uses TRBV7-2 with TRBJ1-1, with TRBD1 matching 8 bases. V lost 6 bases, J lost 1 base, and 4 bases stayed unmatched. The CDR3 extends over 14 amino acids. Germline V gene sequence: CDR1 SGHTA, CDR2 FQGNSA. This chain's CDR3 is CASRQQGENTEAFF. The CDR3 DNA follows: TGTGCCAGCAGACAACAGGGGGAGAACACTGAAGCTTTCTTT.